These 18 T cell receptor beta chains came from one sample sequenced in a study of blood T cells in healthy people across ages. For the second PCR, which ran for about 6 to 12 cycles, a sample-barcoded 5' primer and a J-beta primer mix were used. In TCRdb, the 5' RACE reads were re-called with MiXCR into one record per CDR3 protein. The sample consists of hundreds of thousands of distinct CDR3 sequences, more than 50% of them appearing once. The sequenced sample consisted of blood. Receptor source: a man aged 40-50 years in good health.

DNA for the CDR3: TGTGCCAGCAGTTCCGGCAGACAGGGGGAGACCCAGTACTTC. This encodes CASSSGRQGETQYF. The chain uses TRBV28 and TRBJ2-5; TRBD1 matches 8 bases. Per germline, CDR1 MDHEN and CDR2 SYDVKM. This CDR3 region has 14 residues. Germline trimming cut 4 bases from V and 5 bases from J; bases unmatched to any gene: 6.

The rearrangement links TRBV20-1 to TRBJ2-1; D is unclear. The CDR3 is made up of 14 amino acids. Trimming left V 6 bases short and J 0 bases short, with 12 bases between. In germline, CDR1 is DFQATT, CDR2 SNEGSKA (reference sequence). The CDR3 region is CSAHGLSSYNEQFF. The CDR3 DNA sequence: TGCAGTGCGCATGGGTTAAGCTCCTACAATGAGCAGTTCTTC.

V is TRBV7-9 and J is TRBJ2-3, with D possibly being TRBD2 (5 bases). Germline CDR1 SEHNR, CDR2 FQNEAQ (reference sequence). This CDR3 is built from 14 residues. V shed 5 bases and J shed 2 bases, with 11 bases lying between them. The CDR3 DNA sequence: TGTGCCAGCAGCGCAAGACTACTCACAGATACGCAGTATTTT. This sequence encodes CASSARLLTDTQYF.

The chain joins TRBV15 to TRBJ1-1; D gene ambiguous. CDR3 length: 16 amino acids. Germline assignment: CDR1 LNHNV and CDR2 YYDKDF (reference sequence). V dropped 1 base and J dropped 1 base, with 13 bases sitting between them. This CDR3 is CATSRAGRLANTEAFF. In DNA, the CDR3 is TGTGCCACCAGCAGAGCCGGACGGTTAGCGAACACTGAAGCTTTCTTT.

The chain couples TRBV12-3 or TRBV12-4 to TRBJ2-3, with 7 bases lining up with TRBD2. CDR3 size: 14 residues. Trimming took 6 bases from V and 3 from J; bases not matched to a gene: 6. The CDR3 loop is CASSRLAPTDTQYF. The CDR3 DNA is TGTGCCAGCAGCCGACTAGCCCCGACAGATACGCAGTATTTT.

The gene calls are TRBV29-1 and TRBJ2-5, with 7 bases matching TRBD1. The tail of the sequence fits TRBJ2-7 better, so the J call may be wrong. Germline-derived CDR1 and CDR2 are SQVTM and ANQGSEA. This CDR3 contains 13 residues. CDR3: CSAQTGWSGEQYF. CDR3 coding DNA: TGCAGCGCCCAGACAGGGTGGAGCGGCGAGCAGTACTTC.

V is TRBV29-1 and J is TRBJ2-7; TRBD1 matches 8 bases. The CDR3 is 12 amino acids. From germline, CDR1 is SQVTM and CDR2 ANQGSEA. V dropped 4 bases and J dropped 4; count of bases not matched to a gene: 3. CDR3 protein: CSVADRAYEQYF. As DNA, the CDR3 is TGCAGCGTTGCGGACAGGGCTTACGAGCAGTACTTC.

The chain carries TRBV6-1 and TRBJ2-7; 12 nucleotides align to TRBD2. V shed 4 bases and J 1 base; nucleotides not matched to a gene: 2. The germline gives CDR1 MNHNS, CDR2 SASEGT. The CDR3 sequence is 15 residues long. The CDR3 sequence is CASSGLAGGSYEQYF. The DNA of the CDR3 is TGTGCCAGCAGTGGTCTAGCGGGAGGGTCCTACGAGCAGTACTTC.

The genes are TRBV12-3 or TRBV12-4 and TRBJ1-4; the D is unclear. CDR3 size: 14 residues. Trimming shortened V by 6 bases and J by 7 bases, and 15 bases separated the two germline ends. The chain's CDR3 is CASRRGRVGEKLFF. The CDR3 bases are TGTGCCAGCAGACGCGGGAGGGTGGGTGAAAAACTGTTTTTT.

This clonotype was counted ten times or more. The V and J genes are TRBV29-1 and TRBJ2-4; no clear D. The CDR3 is 15 residues long. CDR1 and CDR2 from the germline V gene are SQVTM and ANQGSEA. V was cut by 0 bases and J by 3 bases, with 12 bases left in between. The DNA of the CDR3 is TGCAGCGTTGAAGAGGGGTCCCCCGGCAAAAACATTCAGTACTTC. Encoded protein: CSVEEGSPGKNIQYF.

As DNA, the CDR3 is TGCGCCAGCAGCCAAGGGCCGGGTAAAGGCGAGCAGTACTTC. Protein sequence: CASSQGPGKGEQYF. The rearrangement joins TRBV4-3 to TRBJ2-5; D is ambiguous. The J call may be in error: the DNA end matches TRBJ2-7 better. Germline loops: CDR1 LGHNA, CDR2 YSLEER. The CDR3 sequence is 14 residues long.

V gene TRBV7-6 combines with J gene TRBJ2-2; 8 nucleotides agree with TRBD2. The germline V gene encodes CDR1 SGHVS and CDR2 FNYEAQ. This CDR3 contains 17 residues. V was clipped by 1 base and J by 4 bases; unmatched bases: 8. The CDR3 loop reads CASSLDLRGAVTGELFF. The CDR3, as DNA: TGTGCCAGCAGCTTAGACTTGCGGGGGGCCGTCACCGGGGAGCTGTTTTTT.

This clonotype was seen only a few times. The chain is built from TRBV6-5 and TRBJ2-7; maybe TRBD1 (6 bases). Germline lookup yields CDR1 MNHEY and CDR2 SVGAGI. The CDR3 sequence is 15 residues long. Trimming stripped 6 bases from V and 3 bases from J, with 18 bases between. CDR3 region: CASRYQQGPFYEQYF. CDR3 nucleotides: TGTGCCAGCAGGTATCAACAGGGACCCTTCTACGAGCAGTACTTC.

Only a few counts were recorded for this clonotype. V and J are TRBV4-2 and TRBJ2-7; D might be TRBD2 (7 bases). The DNA end is a closer match to TRBJ2-5, so the J assignment may be wrong. Germline V gives CDR1 LGHNA, CDR2 YNFKEQ. The CDR3 sequence is 16 residues long. The DNA of the CDR3 is TGTGCCAGCAGCCAAGTTTCGTCGGGGGGCGGGGAGACCCAGTACTTC. Encoded protein: CASSQVSSGGGETQYF.

The gene calls are TRBV20-1 and TRBJ1-4; 9 bases map to TRBD1. The CDR3 loop spans 12 amino acids. Germline CDR1 and CDR2: DFQATT and SNEGSKA (reference sequence). CDR3 sequence reads: CSGQGLGEKLFF. The DNA of the CDR3 is TGCAGCGGACAGGGGTTGGGCGAAAAACTGTTTTTT.

The chain combines TRBV5-1 with TRBJ2-7, with 10 nucleotides matching TRBD2. Judging by the DNA end, TRBJ2-5 fits better; the J call may be wrong. Germline CDR1 and CDR2: SGHRS and YFSETQ. The CDR3 length is 16 residues. CDR3 DNA sequence: TGCGCCAGCAGCTTGGAGCTAGCGGGAGTAAAAGAGACCCAGTACTTC. Amino acids: CASSLELAGVKETQYF.

This clonotype has at least ten counts. The V call is TRBV27, the J call TRBJ2-5; 7 bases match TRBD1. Germline V gene lookup returns CDR1 MNHEY and CDR2 SMNVEV (reference sequence). This CDR3 has 13 amino acids. The trim removed 6 bases at V and 2 bases at J, leaving 3 bases unmatched. The CDR3 spells CASSGTVQETQYF. The CDR3 DNA follows: TGTGCCAGCAGCGGGACAGTACAAGAGACCCAGTACTTC.

The rearrangement joins TRBV7-9 to TRBJ2-7, with D possibly being TRBD2 (6 bases). V lost 5 bases, J lost 3 bases, and 14 bases lay in between. Germline CDR1 is SEHNR and CDR2 is FQNEAQ (reference sequence). The length of the CDR3 is 14 residues. CDR3 bases: TGTGCCAGCAGCCCCCAGGAGGGTTACTACGAGCAGTACTTC. This sequence encodes CASSPQEGYYEQYF. Variable domain in full (rest from reference TRBV7-9 and TRBJ2-7): DTGVSQNPRHKITKRGQNVTFRCDPISEHNRLYWYRQTLGQGPEFLTYFQNEAQLEKSRLLSDRFSAERPKGSFSTLEIQRTEQGDSAMYLCASSPQEGYYEQYFGPGTRLTVT.